This T cell receptor beta chain was captured in a study of cytomegalovirus exposure and HLA in healthy donors. In the study overall: A subsequent analysis stated that the approximately 120 validation repertoires were run on the same platform as the approximately 660 first-cohort repertoires.

Overall study findings and caveats: Cytomegalovirus-associated TCR beta chains were listed, numbering roughly 150.

Here immunoSEQ multiplex PCR was the method, and the copy in TCRdb shows in-frame clones only, minus some. The table has roughly 260,000 clones, more than 75% seen once. Germline CDR1 SGHRS, CDR2 YFSETQ. Germline trimming cut 3 bases from V and 5 bases from J; bases unmatched to any gene: 5. The CDR3 extends over 16 amino acids. On this clone itself: Antigen unknown.

Sequencing was done on a sample of PBMCs. This receptor was identified in a young man in good health and CMV-seronegative. This chain connects TRBV5-1 to TRBJ2-3, with 14 nucleotides matching TRBD2. CDR3 sequence: CASSSGLAGGLDTQYF. The CDR3 coding sequence is TGCGCCAGCAGCTCAGGACTAGCGGGGGGTCTAGATACGCAGTATTTT. The complete variable domain, with remaining parts taken from reference TRBV5-1 and TRBJ2-3, reads KAGVTQTPRYLIKTRGQQVTLSCSPISGHRSVSWYQQTPGQGLQFLFEYFSETQRNKGNFPGRFSGRQFSNSRSEMNVSTLELGDSALYLCASSSGLAGGLDTQYFGPGTRLTVL.